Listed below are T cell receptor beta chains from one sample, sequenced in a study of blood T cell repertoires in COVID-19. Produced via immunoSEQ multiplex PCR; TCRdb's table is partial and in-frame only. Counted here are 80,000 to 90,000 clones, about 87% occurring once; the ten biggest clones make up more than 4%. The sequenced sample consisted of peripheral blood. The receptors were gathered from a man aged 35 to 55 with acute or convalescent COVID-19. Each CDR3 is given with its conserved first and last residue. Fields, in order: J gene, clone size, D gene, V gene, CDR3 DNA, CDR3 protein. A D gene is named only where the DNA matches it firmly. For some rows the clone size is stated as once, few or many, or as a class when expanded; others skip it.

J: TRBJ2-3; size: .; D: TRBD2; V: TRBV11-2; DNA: TGTGCCAGCAGCGTACTAGCGGGAGGAGGCACAGATACGCAGTATTTT; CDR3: CASSVLAGGGTDTQYF
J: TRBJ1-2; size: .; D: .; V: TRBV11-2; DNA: TGTGCCAGCAGCGTACAGGGTACCTATGGCTACACCTTC; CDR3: CASSVQGTYGYTF
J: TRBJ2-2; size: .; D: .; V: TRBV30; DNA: TGTGCCTGGGGGGCCTTACTTGCCGGGGAGCTGTTTTTT; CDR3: CAWGALLAGELFF
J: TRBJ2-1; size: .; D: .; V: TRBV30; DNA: TGTGCCTGGGGCCAAGCAAATGAGCAGTTCTTC; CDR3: CAWGQANEQFF
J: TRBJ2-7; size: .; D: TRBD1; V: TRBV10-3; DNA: TGTGCCATCAGTGGCAGGGGGCCCCCCTACGAGCAGTACTTC; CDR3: CAISGRGPPYEQYF
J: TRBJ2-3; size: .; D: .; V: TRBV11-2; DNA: TGTGCCAGCAGCTTAAGTCCAGGGATTACTGATACGCAGTATTTT; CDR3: CASSLSPGITDTQYF
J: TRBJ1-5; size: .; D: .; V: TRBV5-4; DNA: TGTGCCAGCAGCTTGGATGGGGGCGGGAATCAGCCCCAGCATTTT; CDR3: CASSLDGGGNQPQHF
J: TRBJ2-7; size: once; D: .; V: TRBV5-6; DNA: TGTGCCAGCAGCTTGACTGGGGCCGAGCAGTACTTC; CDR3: CASSLTGAEQYF
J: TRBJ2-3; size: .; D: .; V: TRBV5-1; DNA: TGCGCCAGCAGCTTGGCCAGGCAGGGCAGCACAGATACGCAGTATTTT; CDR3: CASSLARQGSTDTQYF
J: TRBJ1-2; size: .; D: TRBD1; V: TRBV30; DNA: TGTGCCTGGAGCCTTCAGGGGGGCTATGGCTACACCTTC; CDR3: CAWSLQGGYGYTF
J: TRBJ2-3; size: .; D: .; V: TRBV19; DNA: TGTGCCAGTAGCGAGGGGGCGGGAGGCCGCGTTGCGCAGTATTTT; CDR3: CASSEGAGGRVAQYF
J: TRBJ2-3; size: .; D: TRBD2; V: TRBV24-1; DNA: TGTGCCACCAGTGATAGAGTCCTAGCGGGAAGCACAGATACGCAGTATTTT; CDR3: CATSDRVLAGSTDTQYF
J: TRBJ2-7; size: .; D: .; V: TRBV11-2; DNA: TGTGCCAGCAGCTTAAGGCTAGCGAGGACCTACGAGCAGTACTTC; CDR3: CASSLRLARTYEQYF
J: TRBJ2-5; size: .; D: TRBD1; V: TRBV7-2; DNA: TGTGCCAGCAGCTTGAGACAGGGAATAATGGAGACCCAGTACTTC; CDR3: CASSLRQGIMETQYF
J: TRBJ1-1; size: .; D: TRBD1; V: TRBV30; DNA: TGTGCCTGGGGACAGGGTCTGAACACTGAAGCTTTCTTT; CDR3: CAWGQGLNTEAFF
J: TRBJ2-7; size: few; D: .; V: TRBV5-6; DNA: TGTGCCAGCGGCGGTGGCTACGAGCAGTACTTC; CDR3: CASGGGYEQYF
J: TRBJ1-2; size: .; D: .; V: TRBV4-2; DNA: TGTGCCAGCAGCCCCCACCACCGAAGTGGGCCCGGGGGAGGCTACACCTTC; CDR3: CASSPHHRSGPGGGYTF
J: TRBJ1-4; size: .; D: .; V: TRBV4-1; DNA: TGCGCCAGCAGCCGAGGGCCTTCGGGGGAGTTTCTGTTTTTT; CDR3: CASSRGPSGEFLFF
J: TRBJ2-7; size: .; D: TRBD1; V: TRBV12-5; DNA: TGTGCTAGTGGCCCCACTTCGACAGGGCCCTACGAGCAGTACTTC; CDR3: CASGPTSTGPYEQYF